One sample yielded the 15 T cell receptor beta chains listed below, sequenced in a study of Graves' ophthalmopathy and Graves' hyperthyroidism. RNA transcripts provided the template for amplifying TCR beta CDR3 regions. In the first round, RT-PCR was carried out with HTBI primers, and a multiplex PCR formed the second round. TCRdb ran MiXCR on the multiplex PCR reads and lists one entry per CDR3 protein. The repertoire has roughly 350,000 distinct CDR3 sequences, roughly a sixth of them found once; the top ten carry 2% to 3%. The sample consisted of peripheral blood. Receptors originate from an adult woman with stable Graves' hyperthyroidism.

The table lists this clonotype with a few counts. CDR3 region: CASSSRTGVNTGELFF. The CDR3 DNA reads TGTGCCAGCTCATCCCGGACAGGGGTGAACACCGGGGAGCTGTTTTTT. The chain employs TRBV18 and TRBJ2-2; 9 positions agree with TRBD1. The trim removed 5 bases at V and 1 base at J, leaving 5 bases unmatched. This CDR3 has 16 residues. Germline-derived CDR1 and CDR2 are KGHSH and LQKENI.

This clonotype has at least ten counts. The genes are TRBV6-5 and TRBJ1-1; D call uncertain. Trimming removed 6 bases at V and 1 base at J, with 12 bases between. The CDR3 is made up of 14 amino acids. The germline gives CDR1 MNHEY, CDR2 SVGAGI. This CDR3 reads CASSSGRGNTEAFF. CDR3 sequence (DNA): TGTGCCAGCAGCTCCGGACGGGGGAACACTGAAGCTTTCTTT.

At least ten counts were recorded for this clonotype. V usage is TRBV6-2 or TRBV6-3 and J usage is TRBJ2-7; the match to TRBD2 covers 7 bases. The CDR3 contains 14 residues. V trimming: 5 bases; J trimming: 2 bases; junction bases outside the gene matches: 6. Germline V gene data show CDR1 as MNHEY and CDR2 as SVGEGT. In DNA, the CDR3 is TGTGCCAGCAGTCTAGAGGCGGGAGCCTACGAGCAGTACTTC. Its protein is CASSLEAGAYEQYF.

J is TRBJ1-1 and V is TRBV4-2, with D tentatively TRBD1 (6 bases). Deletions cut 5 bases from V and 7 bases from J, with 11 bases between. CDR1 and CDR2 from the germline V gene are LGHNA and YNFKEQ. The CDR3 sequence is 12 residues long. This chain's CDR3 is CASSTQGGEAFF. The DNA for the CDR3 is TGTGCCAGCAGCACACAGGGAGGTGAAGCTTTCTTT.

This clonotype was picked up many times. The V call is TRBV6-5, the J call TRBJ1-2, with TRBD1 matching 10 bases. Germline V gene lookup returns CDR1 MNHEY and CDR2 SVGAGI. The CDR3 is made up of 17 amino acids. J lost 0 bases, V lost 0 bases, and 4 bases had no gene match. The CDR3 DNA reads as TGTGCCAGCAGTTACTCCGACAGGGGGCAAGCTAACTATGGCTACACCTTC. Protein: CASSYSDRGQANYGYTF.

The chain joins TRBV4-1 to TRBJ1-2; D may be TRBD1 (5 bases). V dropped 2 bases and J dropped 5 bases, with 21 bases sitting between them. Germline-derived CDR1 and CDR2 are MGHRA and YSYEKL. The CDR3 is made up of 17 amino acids. In nucleotides, the CDR3 is TGCGCCAGCAGCCAATCCGGCTCGACCCGTGGGACTTATGGCTACACCTTC. Its translation: CASSQSGSTRGTYGYTF.

This clonotype was recorded a few times. V usage is TRBV9 and J usage is TRBJ1-2, with 7 bases that match TRBD1. CDR3 size: 14 residues. Germline V gene sequence: CDR1 SGDLS, CDR2 YYNGEE. The V segment lost 3 bases and the J segment 8 bases; nucleotides outside the gene matches: 10. The CDR3 DNA reads as TGTGCCAGCAGCGGGGGACAGAACTATGTAGGCTACACCTTC. Its protein is CASSGGQNYVGYTF. The full variable domain, with the rest looked up from reference TRBV9 and TRBJ1-2, is DSGVTQTPKHLITATGQRVTLRCSPRSGDLSVYWYQQSLDQGLQFLIQYYNGEERAKGNILERFSAQQFPDLHSELNLSSLELGDSALYFCASSGGQNYVGYTFGSGTRLTVV.

The chain has TRBV19 and TRBJ2-2; TRBD2 aligns across 11 bases. Unmatched junction bases numbered 4, after V lost 8 bases and J lost 2 bases. CDR1 and CDR2 from the germline V gene are LNHDA and SQIVND (reference sequence). The CDR3 is 15 residues long. CDR3 in amino acids: CASSTSGGNTGELFF. The CDR3 bases are TGTGCCAGTTCTACTAGCGGGGGAAACACCGGGGAGCTGTTTTTT. The whole variable domain, remainder taken from reference TRBV19 and TRBJ2-2, is DGGITQSPKYLFRKEGQNVTLSCEQNLNHDAMYWYRQDPGQGLRLIYYSQIVNDFQKGDIAEGYSVSREKKESFPLTVTSAQKNPTAFYLCASSTSGGNTGELFFGEGSRLTVL.

The chain couples TRBV11-2 to TRBJ2-6; the D gene is possibly TRBD1 (6 bases). The CDR3 sequence is 18 residues long. The germline CDR1 and CDR2 sequences are SGHAT and FQNNGV. With 4 bases removed from V and 1 base from J, the gap between germline ends came to 17 bases. As DNA, the CDR3 is TGTGCCAGCAGCTCACTACAGGGCGTACTATCTGGGGCCAACGTCCTGACTTTC. It yields the protein CASSSLQGVLSGANVLTF.

This clonotype was observed many times. The chain joins TRBV20-1 to TRBJ2-5; 11 bases are shared with TRBD2. The V gene end was trimmed by 1 base and the J gene end by 1 base; junction bases not matched to a gene: 5. The V gene's germline CDR1 is DFQATT and CDR2 SNEGSKA (reference sequence). The CDR3 is 16 residues long. The CDR3, as DNA: TGCAGTGCTAGAGTTGGACTAGCGGGCCCCCAAGAGACCCAGTACTTC. It translates to CSARVGLAGPQETQYF.

This clonotype was detected ten times or more. J is TRBJ1-2 and V is TRBV12-3 or TRBV12-4; the match to TRBD1 covers 7 bases. The CDR3 runs to 13 residues. V trimming: 7 bases; J trimming: 7 bases; junction bases outside the gene matches: 9. CDR3 sequence (DNA): TGTGCCAGCACCCTGACAGGGCTCTCTGGCTACACCTTC. Protein: CASTLTGLSGYTF.

This clonotype came up a few times. This rearrangement joins TRBV11-2 to TRBJ2-7; TRBD1 aligns across 8 bases. The J segment lost 4 bases and the V segment lost 4 bases, leaving 6 bases of the junction unmatched. Germline V gene data show CDR1 as SGHAT and CDR2 as FQNNGV. This CDR3 is built from 14 residues. The CDR3 region is CASSSGTGQYEQYF. The CDR3 bases are TGTGCCAGCAGCTCTGGGACAGGACAATACGAGCAGTACTTC.

This clonotype was counted many times. The gene calls are TRBV29-1 and TRBJ2-7; the D gene is possibly TRBD1 (5 bases). Germline V CDR1 and CDR2: SQVTM, ANQGSEA. The CDR3 is 11 residues long. V gave up 6 bases and J gave up 2 bases, with 8 bases separating them. The CDR3 region is CSVDTPYEQYF. DNA of the CDR3: TGCAGCGTGGACACTCCCTACGAGCAGTACTTC.

This clonotype showed up just a few times. This rearrangement joins TRBV6-5 to TRBJ2-7; tentatively, D is TRBD1 (6 bases). Germline V gene lookup returns CDR1 MNHEY and CDR2 SVGAGI. This CDR3 region has 15 residues. V lost 0 bases, J lost 4 bases, and 13 bases lay in between. The CDR3 loop reads CASSYSQGRRYEQYF. The CDR3 DNA reads as TGTGCCAGCAGTTACTCACAGGGTCGCCGATACGAGCAGTACTTC.

This clonotype has ten or more counts. This sequence joins TRBV9 and TRBJ1-1, with a possible D match to TRBD1 (5 bases). Germline loops: CDR1 SGDLS, CDR2 YYNGEE. This CDR3 comprises 15 residues. The V end lost 3 bases, the J end lost 5 bases, and 17 bases lay between the germline ends. DNA of the CDR3: TGTGCCAGCAGCGACGCTCGAGGGGACGGGACTGAAGCTTTCTTT. The encoded protein is CASSDARGDGTEAFF.